A selection of T cell receptor beta chains follows, all from one sample in a study of siplizumab effects on memory and regulatory T cells. Generated by immunoSEQ multiplex PCR, the TCRdb table keeps only in-frame clones and is missing some. The table includes 65,000 to 85,000 clones, 93% detected once. Sequencing was done on a sample of CD8+ T cells sorted from blood. These receptors all come from a human donor in good health. CDR3s include the opening cysteine and the closing phenylalanine or tryptophan. A D gene is named only where the DNA matches it firmly. Size is omitted from some rows. Given values are once, few, many or a class for expanded clones.

d_gene	v_gene	j_gene	abundance	CDR3aa	CDR3nt
TRBD1	TRBV19	TRBJ2-7	NA	CASSAGTGVYEQYF	TGTGCCAGTAGTGCGGGGACAGGAGTCTACGAGCAGTACTTC
NA	TRBV6-5	TRBJ2-1	NA	CASSYSRLTNEQFF	TGTGCCAGCAGTTACTCGCGACTGACCAATGAGCAGTTCTTC
NA	TRBV28	TRBJ1-5	NA	CASRLTGLGNQPQHF	TGTGCCAGCAGACTCACAGGGTTGGGCAATCAGCCCCAGCATTTT
NA	TRBV19	TRBJ1-1	few	CASSIDEGSTEAFF	TGTGCCAGTAGTATAGACGAGGGGTCCACTGAAGCTTTCTTT
TRBD2	TRBV9	TRBJ2-3	NA	CASSVDGGTDTQYF	TGTGCCAGCAGCGTAGACGGGGGGACAGATACGCAGTATTTT
TRBD2	TRBV4-3	TRBJ2-1	NA	CASSTSGSSYNEQFF	TGCGCCAGCAGCACTAGCGGGAGCTCCTACAATGAGCAGTTCTTC
NA	TRBV27	TRBJ1-2	once	CASSPQGLYGYTF	TGTGCCAGCAGTCCCCAGGGACTCTATGGCTACACCTTC
NA	TRBV10-3	TRBJ2-1	NA	CAIGSGGDNEQFF	TGTGCCATCGGGTCAGGGGGGGACAATGAGCAGTTCTTC
NA	TRBV5-4	TRBJ1-2	NA	CASSRRGYGYTF	TGTGCCAGCAGCCGTCGGGGCTATGGCTACACCTTC
NA	TRBV27	TRBJ1-1	NA	CASTQGHLNTEAFF	TGTGCCAGCACCCAGGGCCACCTGAACACTGAAGCTTTCTTT
TRBD2	TRBV4-3	TRBJ2-5	NA	CASSQESALAGQETQYF	TGCGCCAGCAGCCAAGAAAGTGCGCTAGCGGGCCAAGAGACCCAGTACTTC
NA	TRBV5-6	TRBJ2-7	NA	CASSLGASLGYEQYF	TGTGCCAGCAGCTTGGGGGCCTCTCTGGGTTACGAGCAGTACTTC
NA	TRBV5-1	TRBJ1-1	NA	CASSQIGGQTEAFF	TGCGCCAGCAGCCAAATCGGAGGGCAGACTGAAGCTTTCTTT
NA	TRBV27	TRBJ2-1	NA	CASRGVHYNEQFF	TGTGCCAGCAGAGGGGTGCACTACAATGAGCAGTTCTTC
TRBD2	TRBV7-2	TRBJ2-2	NA	CASSFLGTSGVELFF	TGTGCCAGCAGTTTCTTGGGGACTAGCGGTGTGGAGCTGTTTTTT
TRBD2	TRBV4-1	TRBJ2-5	NA	CASSQEREGETQYF	TGCGCCAGCAGCCAAGAAAGGGAGGGAGAGACCCAGTACTTC
NA	TRBV9	TRBJ2-3	NA	CASSVDGSTDTQYF	TGTGCCAGCAGCGTAGACGGGAGCACAGATACGCAGTATTTT
TRBD1	TRBV18	TRBJ1-6	NA	CASSLSGQVANYNSPLHF	TGTGCCAGCTCACTATCAGGACAGGTTGCAAATTATAATTCACCCCTCCACTTT
TRBD1	TRBV4-1	TRBJ2-7	NA	CASSQAQGAYEQYF	TGCGCCAGCAGCCAAGCCCAGGGGGCGTACGAGCAGTACTTC
NA	TRBV6-4	TRBJ1-5	NA	CASSDVAGNQPQHF	TGTGCCAGCAGTGACGTCGCAGGGAATCAGCCCCAGCATTTT
NA	TRBV7-2	TRBJ1-2	NA	CASSLASWGANYGYTF	TGTGCCAGCAGCTTGGCGTCATGGGGGGCTAACTATGGCTACACCTTC
NA	TRBV4-1	TRBJ2-1	once	CASSQDPAGSSYNEQFF	TGCGCCAGCAGCCAAGATCCCGCGGGGTCGTCCTACAATGAGCAGTTCTTC
NA	TRBV5-4	TRBJ2-7	NA	CASSPVDSYEQYF	TGTGCCAGCAGCCCGGTGGACTCCTACGAGCAGTACTTC
TRBD2	TRBV7-8	TRBJ2-1	NA	CASGIAWGTRNEQFF	TGTGCCAGCGGGATAGCCTGGGGGACTAGGAATGAGCAGTTCTTC
TRBD2	TRBV7-6	TRBJ2-4	NA	CASSSGTSEAKNIQYF	TGTGCCAGCAGCTCCGGGACTAGTGAAGCCAAAAACATTCAGTACTTC
TRBD2	TRBV6-5	TRBJ2-7	NA	CASSSSSGGTAGEQYF	TGTGCCAGCAGTTCATCTAGCGGGGGGACCGCCGGGGAGCAGTACTTC
TRBD1	TRBV10-3	TRBJ2-7	NA	CAISDRQGQPKPYEQYF	TGTGCCATCAGTGACAGACAGGGACAGCCTAAACCCTACGAGCAGTACTTC
TRBD2	TRBV7-3	TRBJ2-1	NA	CASSTNLAGENNEQFF	TGTGCCAGCAGCACGAACCTAGCGGGGGAGAACAATGAGCAGTTCTTC
NA	TRBV11-2	TRBJ1-3	NA	CASSSQGFGNTIYF	TGTGCCAGCAGCTCACAGGGATTTGGAAACACCATATATTTT
NA	TRBV7-9	TRBJ2-1	NA	CASSPLGDEQFF	TGTGCCAGCAGCCCCTTGGGGGATGAGCAGTTCTTC
NA	TRBV5-1	TRBJ1-1	NA	CASSSGVNTEAFF	TGCGCCAGCAGCTCCGGGGTGAACACTGAAGCTTTCTTT
NA	TRBV27	TRBJ2-3	NA	CASSLLGDTQYF	TGTGCCAGCAGTCTTTTAGGAGATACGCAGTATTTT
TRBD1	TRBV4-2	TRBJ2-7	NA	CASSHESGTGLYEQYF	TGTGCCAGCAGCCACGAGAGCGGGACAGGGCTGTACGAGCAGTACTTC
TRBD2	TRBV5-6	TRBJ2-2	NA	CASSFPIAGGRITGELFF	TGTGCCAGCAGCTTTCCCATCGCGGGGGGGCGGATCACCGGGGAGCTGTTTTTT
NA	TRBV28	TRBJ2-6	NA	CASESGANVLTF	TGTGCCAGCGAGTCTGGGGCCAACGTCCTGACTTTC
NA	TRBV4-1	TRBJ2-3	NA	CASSRMGGGHTDTQYF	TGCGCCAGCAGCCGGATGGGGGGGGGCCACACAGATACGCAGTATTTT
NA	TRBV4-1	TRBJ2-5	NA	CASSQDDETQYF	TGCGCCAGCAGCCAAGATGATGAGACCCAGTACTTC
NA	TRBV7-9	TRBJ2-4	NA	CASSLLGQNIQYF	TGTGCCAGCAGCTTACTCGGTCAGAACATTCAGTACTTC
NA	TRBV2	TRBJ2-7	NA	CARKATFSYEQYF	TGTGCCCGGAAAGCCACCTTCTCCTACGAGCAGTACTTC
TRBD2	TRBV4-1	TRBJ2-7	NA	CASSPRGGYEQYF	TGCGCCAGCAGCCCCCGGGGGGGGTACGAGCAGTACTTC
TRBD1	TRBV7-9	TRBJ2-5	NA	CASSYGQGGQETQYF	TGTGCCAGCAGCTACGGACAGGGTGGCCAAGAGACCCAGTACTTC
TRBD2	TRBV6-7	TRBJ2-7	NA	CASRTLGRGGIEQYF	TGTGCCAGCAGGACCCTAGGGCGCGGGGGGATCGAGCAGTACTTC
NA	TRBV19	TRBJ1-5	NA	CASSILGAIGLYF	TGTGCCAGTAGTATATTGGGGGCCATTGGTCTGTATTTT